These 5 T cell receptor beta chains were sequenced from one sample in a study of chemoradiotherapy in HPV16-positive cancers. The assay was immunoSEQ multiplex PCR, and TCRdb's table has in-frame clones only and misses some. The data hold about 22,000 clones, with more than 90% observed a single time. Sequenced here: blood, sampled from a patient who underwent chemoradiotherapy. The receptor set was obtained from a human donor with HPV-associated anogenital cancer.

This chain links TRBV2 with TRBJ2-1; D tentatively fits TRBD1 or TRBD2 (5 bases each). Trimming took 8 bases from V and 3 from J, leaving 17 bases between them. The CDR3 is made up of 15 amino acids. Germline V gives CDR1 SNHLY, CDR2 FYNNEI. The CDR3 is CASGTIGVGYNEQFF. CDR3 in DNA: TGTGCCAGCGGGACGATAGGCGTCGGCTACAATGAGCAGTTCTTC.

This clone was detected only once. This chain connects TRBV6-5 to TRBJ1-3; TRBD1 is a possible D gene (6 bases). Trimming pared 5 bases from V and 3 bases from J, leaving 14 bases between. The CDR3 has 15 residues. CDR1 and CDR2 (germline): MNHEY, SVGAGI. The CDR3 sequence is CASSPGQSYGNTIYF. CDR3 sequence (DNA): TGTGCCAGCAGTCCTGGACAGTCGTATGGAAACACCATATATTTT.

V usage is TRBV7-2 and J usage is TRBJ1-6; D might be TRBD1 (5 bases). The CDR3 covers 17 residues. Trimming cost V 6 bases and J 0 bases, with 15 bases left between them. CDR1 and CDR2 (germline): SGHTA, FQGNSA. Here the CDR3 DNA reads TGTGCCAGCAGGCGTTCGGGGGGTGGCTCCTATAATTCACCCCTCCACTTT. Protein product: CASRRSGGGSYNSPLHF.

This clone was observed once. J is TRBJ1-3 and V is TRBV5-4; D is ambiguous. Germline V lookup: CDR1 SGHNT, CDR2 YYREEE (reference sequence). Trimming left V 3 bases short and J 2 bases short, with 12 bases between. This CDR3 is built from 15 residues. CDR3 loop: CASSSRPGTGNTIYF. CDR3 in DNA: TGTGCCAGCAGCTCTCGCCCGGGTACTGGAAACACCATATATTTT.

The rearrangement joins TRBV9 to TRBJ2-3; TRBD1 matches 10 bases. This CDR3 spans 16 amino acids. V lost 4 bases to trimming and J lost 2 bases; unmatched junction nucleotides: 7. CDR1 and CDR2 from the germline V gene are SGDLS and YYNGEE. The CDR3 sequence is CASSLPGQGFTDTQYF. In nucleotides, the CDR3 is TGTGCCAGCAGCTTACCGGGACAGGGGTTCACAGATACGCAGTATTTT.